The next 12 T cell receptor beta chains were all read from a single sample in a study of blood T cell repertoires in COVID-19. The table came from immunoSEQ multiplex PCR; TCRdb's copy has only in-frame clones and leaves some out. The sample has 300,000 to 450,000 clones; over 75% are singletons. The sequenced material came from PBMCs or T cells enriched from blood (not recorded which). The receptors were gathered from a woman aged 25 to 45 who had recovered from COVID-19.

V gene TRBV2 combines with J gene TRBJ1-2; D not certain. V was pared by 8 bases and J by 0 bases, with 13 bases between. The germline gives CDR1 SNHLY, CDR2 FYNNEI. The CDR3 length is 14 residues. DNA for the CDR3: TGTGCCAGCGTCCGGGAACCGTCTAACTATGGCTACACCTTC. It encodes CASVREPSNYGYTF.

The chain recombines TRBV2 with TRBJ1-5; D may be TRBD1 (5 bases). The germline gives CDR1 SNHLY, CDR2 FYNNEI. CDR3 length: 14 amino acids. V gave up 9 bases and J gave up 1 base, with 13 bases separating them. DNA for the CDR3: TGTGCCAGTGGGGGGGAGTGGAGCAATCAGCCCCAGCATTTT. Translated, it gives CASGGEWSNQPQHF.

The gene calls are TRBV11-2 and TRBJ1-4; D possibly corresponds to TRBD1 (5 bases). The CDR3 loop spans 16 amino acids. The germline V gene has CDR1 SGHAT and CDR2 FQNNGV. V lost 7 bases and J 10 bases, leaving 25 bases between the germline ends. The CDR3 protein is CASTIRSGRESGKLFF. The DNA for the CDR3 is TGTGCCAGCACCATCAGGTCGGGACGGGAGTCCGGAAAACTGTTTTTT.

The chain carries TRBV6-5 and TRBJ1-6, with D uncertain. Germline lookup yields CDR1 MNHEY and CDR2 SVGAGI. Trimming took 3 bases from V and 9 from J, leaving 15 bases between them. The CDR3 is made up of 15 amino acids. In nucleotides, the CDR3 is TGTGCCAGCAGTTATGGCAGGTTTGAGAGTTCACCCCTCCACTTT. Its protein product is CASSYGRFESSPLHF.

The chain employs TRBV6-1 and TRBJ2-5; 11 positions agree with TRBD1. Germline V gene sequence: CDR1 MNHNS, CDR2 SASEGT. The CDR3 loop spans 17 amino acids. J gave up 4 bases and V 1 base, and 8 bases lay outside the gene matches. In DNA, the CDR3 is TGTGCCAGCAGTGAAGTTCGCGGGACAGGGGGAACAGAGACCCAGTACTTC. The encoded protein is CASSEVRGTGGTETQYF.

This chain joins TRBV5-5 and TRBJ1-6; 8 bases agree with TRBD1. CDR3 size: 14 residues. From germline, CDR1 is SGHKS and CDR2 YYEKEE (reference sequence). J was trimmed by 10 bases and V by 4 bases; bases with no gene match: 7. The CDR3 nucleotides are TGTGCCAGCAGCCAGGACAGGGTATCATCACCCCTCCACTTT. Translation gives CASSQDRVSSPLHF.

The rearrangement links TRBV27 to TRBJ1-2; 9 nucleotides align to TRBD1. The CDR3 runs to 14 residues. Germline lookup yields CDR1 MNHEY and CDR2 SMNVEV (reference sequence). The V and J ends lost 1 base and 8 bases, in that order; junction bases with no gene match: 5. CDR3 residues: CASSLLGQGVGYTF. The CDR3 bases are TGTGCCAGCAGTTTATTGGGACAGGGAGTCGGCTACACCTTC.

The chain joins TRBV12-5 to TRBJ1-4, with TRBD1 as a possible D gene (5 bases). The CDR3 runs to 16 residues. Between the trimmed V and J ends, which lost 0 bases and 7 bases, there was a span of 15 bases. Germline lookup yields CDR1 LGHNT and CDR2 FRNRAP. The CDR3 protein is CASGLVLQGSGEKLFF. CDR3 sequence (DNA): TGTGCTAGTGGTTTGGTACTCCAGGGTTCTGGTGAAAAACTGTTTTTT.

The rearrangement uses TRBV5-1 and TRBJ1-2, with D possibly TRBD1 on 5 matching bases. V dropped 1 base and J dropped 0 bases, with 10 bases sitting between them. The CDR3 sequence is 15 residues long. Germline assignment: CDR1 SGHRS and CDR2 YFSETQ. CDR3 nucleotides: TGCGCCAGCAGCTTGCAAGGGGCTACTAACTATGGCTACACCTTC. This codes for CASSLQGATNYGYTF. The complete variable domain, with remaining parts taken from reference TRBV5-1 and TRBJ1-2, reads KAGVTQTPRYLIKTRGQQVTLSCSPISGHRSVSWYQQTPGQGLQFLFEYFSETQRNKGNFPGRFSGRQFSNSRSEMNVSTLELGDSALYLCASSLQGATNYGYTFGSGTRLTVV.

The J gene is TRBJ2-1, the V gene TRBV4-3, with TRBD2 matching over 9 bases. The germline gives CDR1 LGHNA, CDR2 YSLEER. CDR3 length equals 16 residues. The V gene end was trimmed by 3 bases and the J gene end by 9 bases; junction bases not matched to a gene: 12. The DNA of the CDR3 is TGCGCCAGCAGCCAGGGAGAGAAGCGGGGGGCTGGTGAGCAGTTCTTC. Its protein is CASSQGEKRGAGEQFF.

The chain couples TRBV6-1 to TRBJ2-5; 8 nucleotides align to TRBD2. The CDR3 sequence is 17 residues long. Trimming cost V 0 bases and J 2 bases; bases outside gene matches: 8. The germline V gene encodes CDR1 MNHNS and CDR2 SASEGT. CDR3 amino acids: CASSEALGLGVQETQYF. CDR3 nucleotide sequence: TGTGCCAGCAGTGAAGCTTTGGGACTAGGCGTTCAAGAGACCCAGTACTTC.

V is TRBV30 and J is TRBJ1-4; a weak D match, TRBD1 (5 bases). Trimming took 8 bases from V and 8 from J, leaving 18 bases between them. Germline values: CDR1 GTSNPN, CDR2 SVGIG (reference sequence). The CDR3 loop spans 13 amino acids. The CDR3, as DNA: TGTGCCCTGGACCGTAGGGGTCCCGAAAAACTGTTTTTT. Protein sequence: CALDRRGPEKLFF.